Shown below are 13 T cell receptor beta chains from a single sample sequenced in a study of T-cell reconstitution after alpha-beta-depleted transplantation in children. This sample's TCRbeta library carried unique molecular identifier barcodes. TCRdb called the PCR reads again in MiXCR, with one record for every CDR3 protein. The sample shows approximately 220,000 distinct CDR3 sequences, 17% of them seen only once. The material was PBMCs, mostly from graft donor cells, obtained 360 days after TCRalphabeta/CD19-depleted stem cell transplant. These receptors came from a male patient between 2 and 10 years old who had a stem cell transplant for acute lymphoblastic leukemia, so the T cells may come from the graft donor.

The rearrangement joins TRBV20-1 to TRBJ1-6, with TRBD1 identical over 9 bases. V was pared by 5 bases and J by 7 bases, with 3 bases of the junction left unmatched. Germline CDR1 reads DFQATT; CDR2 reads SNEGSKA (reference sequence). The CDR3 has 13 residues. The CDR3, as DNA: TGCAGTGCTGCGGACAGGGGCAATTCACCCCTCCACTTT. Translation: CSAADRGNSPLHF.

This chain connects TRBV7-8 to TRBJ1-1, with TRBD1 identical over 11 bases. CDR3 size: 14 residues. The J segment lost 7 bases and the V segment lost 5 bases, leaving 6 bases of the junction unmatched. CDR1 and CDR2 from the germline V gene are SGHVS and FQNEAQ. The CDR3 coding sequence is TGTGCCAGCAGCCAATGGACAGGGGGCTTTGAAGCTTTCTTT. It specifies CASSQWTGGFEAFF.

The chain combines TRBV20-1 with TRBJ2-3; the match to TRBD2 covers 10 bases. V lost 0 bases to trimming and J lost 7 bases; unmatched junction nucleotides: 13. Germline V gives CDR1 DFQATT, CDR2 SNEGSKA (reference sequence). This CDR3 has 17 residues. The CDR3 coding sequence is TGCAGTGCTAGAGATTGGGAGCGGGGGGGAACCATGAATACGCAGTATTTT. Protein: CSARDWERGGTMNTQYF.

This clonotype occurred many times. This sequence joins TRBV12-3 or TRBV12-4 and TRBJ2-5; D not resolved. The CDR3 consists of 11 residues. V lost 5 bases to trimming and J lost 5 bases, with 6 bases between them. In DNA, the CDR3 is TGTGCCAGCAGTACAATGGAGACCCAGTACTTC. It codes for CASSTMETQYF.

The chain has TRBV2 and TRBJ2-5; D is perhaps TRBD2 (6 bases). The V gene lost 6 bases and the J gene lost 4 bases, with 12 bases spanning the gap. The CDR3 sequence is 13 residues long. CDR1 SNHLY and CDR2 FYNNEI come from the germline V gene. CDR3 sequence: CASRNGGAETQYF. In DNA form, the CDR3 reads TGTGCCAGCAGGAACGGGGGAGCAGAGACCCAGTACTTC.

Points on this clonotype: The junction and the germline gene differ at one end; a read error may be behind it. This sequence joins TRBV6-6 and TRBJ2-4; 8 nucleotides agree with TRBD2. The CDR3 sequence is 11 residues long. Looked up from germline, CDR1 is MNHNY and CDR2 is SVGAGI (reference sequence). For the CDR3, the DNA is TGTGCCAGCCATGAGACGGGACTAGTTATCTTC. Protein product: CASHETGLVIF.

This clonotype was seen only a few times. The chain uses TRBV27 and TRBJ2-1, with 8 bases lining up with TRBD2. The CDR3 loop spans 16 amino acids. In germline, CDR1 is MNHEY, CDR2 SMNVEV (reference sequence). Trimming took 5 bases from V and 8 from J; bases not matched to a gene: 14. CDR3 sequence (DNA): TGTGCCAGCAGTCAAATTAGCGGGGTTACGATCGATGAGCAGTTCTTC. This translates into CASSQISGVTIDEQFF.

This clonotype has a count of ten or more. V usage is TRBV2 and J usage is TRBJ2-1, with 8 nucleotides matching TRBD1. The CDR3 sequence is 14 residues long. After removal of 6 bases from V and 1 base from J, the junction contained 2 bases not matched to a gene. Germline loops: CDR1 SNHLY, CDR2 FYNNEI. CDR3 coding DNA: TGTGCCAGCAGGGACAGGGATTCCTACAATGAGCAGTTCTTC. Its translation: CASRDRDSYNEQFF.

The rearrangement uses TRBV6-5 and TRBJ2-7, with D unresolved. The CDR3 runs to 11 residues. Germline loops: CDR1 MNHEY, CDR2 SVGAGI. Trimming removed 2 bases at V and 6 bases at J, with 5 bases between. In DNA, the CDR3 is TGTGCCAGCAGTTACAGATTCGAGCAGTACTTC. Translating gives CASSYRFEQYF.

This clonotype was seen only a few times. V gene TRBV11-2 combines with J gene TRBJ2-1; tentative D call: TRBD1 (6 bases). Trimming took 0 bases from V and 4 from J, leaving 16 bases between them. This CDR3 has 17 residues. Germline assignment: CDR1 SGHAT and CDR2 FQNNGV. The CDR3 protein is CASSLDLWGQTYNEQFF. In nucleotides, the CDR3 is TGTGCCAGCAGCTTAGATCTCTGGGGACAAACTTACAATGAGCAGTTCTTC.

This clonotype was observed a few times. The chain carries TRBV20-1 and TRBJ2-3; the D is unclear. Trimming took off 0 bases at V and 1 base at J, with 8 bases between the two ends. Germline loops: CDR1 DFQATT, CDR2 SNEGSKA (reference sequence). The CDR3 is 14 residues long. CDR3 sequence: CSARDPDRTDTQYF. In DNA, the CDR3 is TGCAGTGCTAGAGATCCAGATCGCACAGATACGCAGTATTTT.

A few counts support this clonotype. The J gene is TRBJ1-5, the V gene TRBV29-1; tentative D call: TRBD1 (5 bases). This CDR3 has 13 residues. Germline CDR1 is SQVTM and CDR2 is ANQGSEA. Trimming shortened V by 4 bases and J by 7 bases, and 14 bases separated the two germline ends. CDR3: CSVGDLSGQPQHF. The CDR3, as DNA: TGCAGCGTTGGGGACCTCTCGGGACAGCCCCAGCATTTT.

This sequence joins TRBV10-3 and TRBJ2-5; 8 bases agree with TRBD2. CDR3 length: 14 residues. V was clipped by 3 bases and J by 4 bases; unmatched bases: 4. Germline V gene sequence: CDR1 ENHRY, CDR2 SYGVKD. CDR3 loop: CAISDPAGGETQYF. The DNA for the CDR3 is TGTGCCATCAGTGATCCGGCGGGGGGAGAGACCCAGTACTTC.